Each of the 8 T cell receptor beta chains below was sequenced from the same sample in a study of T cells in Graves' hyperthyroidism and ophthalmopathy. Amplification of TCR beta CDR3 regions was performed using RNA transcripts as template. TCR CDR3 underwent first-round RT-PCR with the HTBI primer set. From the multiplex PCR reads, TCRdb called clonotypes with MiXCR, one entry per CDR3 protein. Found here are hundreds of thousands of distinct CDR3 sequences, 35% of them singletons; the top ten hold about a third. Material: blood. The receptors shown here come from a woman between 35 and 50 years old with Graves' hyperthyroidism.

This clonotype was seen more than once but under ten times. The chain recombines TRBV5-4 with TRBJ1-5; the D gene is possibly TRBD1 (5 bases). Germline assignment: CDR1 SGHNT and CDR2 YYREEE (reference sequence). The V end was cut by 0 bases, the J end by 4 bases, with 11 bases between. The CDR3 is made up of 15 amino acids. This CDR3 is CASSLVRGANQPQHF. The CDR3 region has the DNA TGTGCCAGCAGCTTGGTACGAGGGGCAAATCAGCCCCAGCATTTT.

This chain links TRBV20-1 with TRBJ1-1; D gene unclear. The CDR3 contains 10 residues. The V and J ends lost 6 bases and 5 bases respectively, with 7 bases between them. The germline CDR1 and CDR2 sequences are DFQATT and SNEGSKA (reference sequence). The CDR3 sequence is CSAGETEAFF. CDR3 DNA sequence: TGCAGTGCCGGTGAAACTGAAGCTTTCTTT.

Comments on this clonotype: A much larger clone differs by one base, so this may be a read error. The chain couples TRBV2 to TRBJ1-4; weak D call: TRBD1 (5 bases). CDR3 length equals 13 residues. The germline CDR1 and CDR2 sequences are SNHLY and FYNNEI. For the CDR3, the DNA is TGTGTCAGCCAGGGCGGGCGGGATGAAAAACTGTTTTTT. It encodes CVSQGGRDEKLFF.

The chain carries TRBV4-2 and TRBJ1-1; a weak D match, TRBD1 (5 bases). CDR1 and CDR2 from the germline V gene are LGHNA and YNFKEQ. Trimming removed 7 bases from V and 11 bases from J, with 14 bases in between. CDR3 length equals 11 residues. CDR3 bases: TGTGCCAGCACCCCGGGGGGACGGGCTTTCTTT. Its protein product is CASTPGGRAFF.

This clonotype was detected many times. CDR3 amino acids: CASSTYRPTDYGYTF. DNA of the CDR3: TGTGCCAGCAGCACCTACAGGCCGACGGACTATGGCTACACCTTC. The V call is TRBV7-2, the J call TRBJ1-2; a possible D gene is TRBD1 (5 bases). CDR3 length: 15 residues. Germline CDR1 is SGHTA and CDR2 is FQGNSA. Trimming took 5 bases from V and 3 from J, leaving 16 bases between them.

The CDR3, as DNA: TGCAGTGCTAGAGTGGCGGGGGCAGCCCTCGCCGGGGAGCTGTTTTTT. Translated: CSARVAGAALAGELFF. V and J are TRBV20-1 and TRBJ2-2; D is perhaps TRBD2 (7 bases). Trimming removed 1 base from V and 6 bases from J, with 18 bases in between. The CDR3 is made up of 16 amino acids. In germline, CDR1 is DFQATT, CDR2 SNEGSKA (reference sequence).

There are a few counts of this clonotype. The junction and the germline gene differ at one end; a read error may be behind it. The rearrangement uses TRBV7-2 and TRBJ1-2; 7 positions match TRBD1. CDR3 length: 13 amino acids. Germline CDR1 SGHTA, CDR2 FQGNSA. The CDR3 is CASSEGASYGHTF. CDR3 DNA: TGTGCCAGCAGCGAGGGGGCGAGCTATGGCCACACCTTC. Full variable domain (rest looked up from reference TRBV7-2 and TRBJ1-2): GAGVSQSPSNKVTEKGKDVELRCDPISGHTALYWYRQSLGQGLEFLIYFQGNSAPDKSGLPSDRFSAERTGGSVSTLTIQRTQQEDSAVYLCASSEGASYGHTFGSGTRLTVV.

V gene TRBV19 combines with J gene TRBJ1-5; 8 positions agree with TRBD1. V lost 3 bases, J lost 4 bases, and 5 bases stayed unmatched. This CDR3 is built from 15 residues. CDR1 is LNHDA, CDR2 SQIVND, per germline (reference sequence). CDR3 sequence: CASSMIQGENQPQHF. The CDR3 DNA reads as TGTGCCAGTAGTATGATACAGGGGGAGAATCAGCCCCAGCATTTT.